The 27 T cell receptor beta chains in this list originate from one sample, sequenced in a study of cytomegalovirus exposure and HLA in healthy donors. The PCR had 60 Vbeta and 13 Jbeta primers. Produced via immunoSEQ multiplex PCR; TCRdb's table is partial and in-frame only. The repertoire has about 110,000 clones, 65% to 85% of them found once; the top ten carry more than 0.2%. Sequencing used PBMCs. The receptors shown here come from a man aged 45 to 65 in good health and CMV-seronegative.

V and J are TRBV6-5 and TRBJ2-7; 8 nucleotides align to TRBD1. Germline V gives CDR1 MNHEY, CDR2 SVGAGI. The CDR3 contains 13 residues. V shed 2 bases and J 6 bases; nucleotides not matched to a gene: 3. CDR3 nucleotides: TGTGCCAGCAGTTACCGGACAGGGATCGAGCAGTACTTC. It translates to CASSYRTGIEQYF.

The gene calls are TRBV6-1 and TRBJ1-5, with D unresolved. Between the trimmed V and J ends, which lost 5 bases and 6 bases, there was a span of 11 bases. Germline assignment: CDR1 MNHNS and CDR2 SASEGT. The CDR3 consists of 13 residues. This CDR3 reads CASSLSQAQPQHF. The DNA of the CDR3 is TGTGCCAGCAGTCTTTCCCAGGCTCAGCCCCAGCATTTT.

This chain uses TRBV4-1 with TRBJ2-7; D perhaps matches TRBD2 (6 bases). The ends were cut back, 1 base at V and 0 bases at J, with 16 bases in the middle. This CDR3 has 17 residues. Germline V gene sequence: CDR1 MGHRA, CDR2 YSYEKL. CDR3 amino acids: CASSQVPVADLSYEQYF. CDR3 nucleotide sequence: TGCGCCAGCAGCCAAGTCCCCGTAGCGGACCTCTCCTACGAGCAGTACTTC.

This clone has a single count. V usage is TRBV5-4 and J usage is TRBJ1-1; 9 bases align to TRBD1. Trimming cost V 2 bases and J 4 bases; bases outside gene matches: 3. Germline CDR1 reads SGHNT; CDR2 reads YYREEE (reference sequence). This CDR3 has 14 residues. CDR3 in DNA: TGTGCCAGCAGCTTTGCGACAGGGGGCACTGAAGCTTTCTTT. This translates into CASSFATGGTEAFF.

J is TRBJ2-1 and V is TRBV11-2; TRBD2 aligns across 10 bases. Germline assignment: CDR1 SGHAT and CDR2 FQNNGV. The CDR3 is 16 amino acids. V lost 1 base to trimming and J lost 6 bases; unmatched junction nucleotides: 6. Here the CDR3 reads CASSLAYSGGANEQFF. The DNA of the CDR3 is TGTGCCAGCAGCTTAGCATACAGCGGGGGGGCCAATGAGCAGTTCTTC.

The chain couples TRBV6-6 to TRBJ1-1, with D maybe TRBD1 (6 bases). Germline loops: CDR1 MNHNY, CDR2 SVGAGI (reference sequence). V lost 7 bases and J 1 base, leaving 10 bases between the germline ends. The CDR3 is made up of 13 amino acids. The CDR3 region has the DNA TGTGCCAGCAACTACAGGGAGAACACTGAAGCTTTCTTT. Protein: CASNYRENTEAFF.

The CDR3 region is CASSLGDGHSPLHF. The DNA for the CDR3 is TGCGCCAGCAGCCTAGGAGACGGCCATTCACCCCTCCACTTT. The J gene is TRBJ1-6, the V gene TRBV5-1, with no clear D. CDR1 is SGHRS and CDR2 is YFSETQ in the germline V gene. The length of the CDR3 is 14 residues. Trimming cost V 4 bases and J 8 bases, with 13 bases left between them.

This clone appeared once. The chain recombines TRBV5-1 with TRBJ1-2; D remains ambiguous. Trimming took 0 bases from V and 2 from J, leaving 8 bases between them. The V gene's germline CDR1 is SGHRS and CDR2 YFSETQ. This CDR3 comprises 14 residues. CDR3 in DNA: TGCGCCAGCAGCTTGGGCAGTATCAACTATGGCTACACCTTC. This encodes CASSLGSINYGYTF.

This chain links TRBV5-1 with TRBJ2-7; tentatively, D is TRBD2 (6 bases). V was trimmed by 1 base and J by 6 bases, leaving 23 bases between them. Germline lookup yields CDR1 SGHRS and CDR2 YFSETQ. This CDR3 contains 17 residues. CDR3 coding DNA: TGCGCCAGCAGCTTGTCGCGGGACCAGGATCCGACATCCGAGCAGTACTTC. This sequence encodes CASSLSRDQDPTSEQYF. Filled out from reference TRBV5-1 and TRBJ2-7, the complete variable domain reads KAGVTQTPRYLIKTRGQQVTLSCSPISGHRSVSWYQQTPGQGLQFLFEYFSETQRNKGNFPGRFSGRQFSNSRSEMNVSTLELGDSALYLCASSLSRDQDPTSEQYFGPGTRLTVT.

The V gene is TRBV6-5, the J gene TRBJ1-5; tentatively, D is TRBD1 (5 bases). Germline CDR1 MNHEY, CDR2 SVGAGI. V was pared by 4 bases and J by 1 base, with 8 bases between. The CDR3 consists of 14 residues. The CDR3 coding sequence is TGTGCCAGCAGTTTACAGGAAAGCAATCAGCCCCAGCATTTT. Residues: CASSLQESNQPQHF.

The V and J genes are TRBV7-3 and TRBJ2-1, with 14 bases aligning to TRBD2. Unmatched junction bases numbered 6, after V lost 2 bases and J lost 9 bases. The V gene's germline CDR1 is SGHTA and CDR2 FQGTGA. The CDR3 covers 16 residues. In DNA, the CDR3 is TGTGCCAGCAGCTTAGGAGGGACTAGCGGGAGCGGTGAGCAGTTCTTC. It yields the protein CASSLGGTSGSGEQFF.

The V and J genes are TRBV5-1 and TRBJ1-5; TRBD1 is a possible D gene (6 bases). The CDR3 contains 16 residues. Trimming removed 4 bases at V and 0 bases at J, with 14 bases between. CDR1 and CDR2 from the germline V gene are SGHRS and YFSETQ. The CDR3: CASSPTGRDSNQPQHF. The CDR3 DNA reads as TGCGCCAGCAGCCCTACAGGGAGGGATAGCAATCAGCCCCAGCATTTT.

This clone was observed once. V and J are TRBV7-6 and TRBJ2-3; D possibly corresponds to TRBD1 (5 bases). Trimming removed 4 bases from V and 3 bases from J, with 11 bases in between. The CDR3 contains 14 residues. Germline assignment: CDR1 SGHVS and CDR2 FNYEAQ. CDR3 bases: TGTGCCAGCAGCTCCACTCAGGGAACAGATACGCAGTATTTT. Its translation is CASSSTQGTDTQYF.

J is TRBJ2-5 and V is TRBV28, with 7 bases lining up with TRBD2. This CDR3 region has 16 residues. Looked up from germline, CDR1 is MDHEN and CDR2 is SYDVKM. Trimming removed 6 bases from V and 1 base from J; junction bases left unmatched: 11. The CDR3 bases are TGTGCCAGCAGCCCCGCCTCCGGGACTACCCAAGAGACCCAGTACTTC. This translates into CASSPASGTTQETQYF.

The chain carries TRBV28 and TRBJ1-5; D might be TRBD1 (5 bases). The germline V gene encodes CDR1 MDHEN and CDR2 SYDVKM. The V end lost 1 base, the J end lost 7 bases, and 14 bases lay between the germline ends. There are 15 residues in the CDR3. The CDR3 loop is CASSLLISGKQPQHF. In DNA form, the CDR3 reads TGTGCCAGCAGTTTATTAATTTCAGGGAAACAGCCCCAGCATTTT. The full variable domain, rest sourced from reference TRBV28 and TRBJ1-5, is DVKVTQSSRYLVKRTGEKVFLECVQDMDHENMFWYRQDPGLGLRLIYFSYDVKMKEKGDIPEGYSVSREKKERFSLILESASTNQTSMYLCASSLLISGKQPQHFGDGTRLSIL.

The chain couples TRBV4-3 to TRBJ2-7; 14 nucleotides line up with TRBD2. The junction had 5 bases not matched to a gene; V was cut back by 3 bases and J by 7 bases. In germline, CDR1 is LGHNA, CDR2 YSLEER. The CDR3 has 15 amino acids. CDR3 in DNA: TGCGCCAGCAGCCAGGGGACTAGCGGGAGTAGGGAGCAGTACTTC. It codes for CASSQGTSGSREQYF.

The chain is built from TRBV6-1 and TRBJ2-5; D perhaps matches TRBD2 (6 bases). CDR3 length equals 14 residues. Deletions cut 6 bases from V and 5 bases from J, with 16 bases between. From germline, CDR1 is MNHNS and CDR2 SASEGT. CDR3 loop: CASRRTGLGETQYF. CDR3 nucleotides: TGTGCCAGCAGGAGAACGGGACTCGGGGAGACCCAGTACTTC.

The V call is TRBV5-1, the J call TRBJ2-3, with 8 positions matching TRBD2. With V trimmed by 0 bases and J by 1 base, 7 bases remained unmatched. CDR1 SGHRS and CDR2 YFSETQ come from the germline V gene. This CDR3 is built from 17 residues. CDR3 sequence: CASSLGGRGAGTDTQYF. CDR3 nucleotide sequence: TGCGCCAGCAGCTTGGGGGGGCGGGGGGCCGGCACAGATACGCAGTATTTT.

This rearrangement joins TRBV28 to TRBJ2-7, with D uncertain. The V gene lost 3 bases and the J gene lost 5 bases, with 11 bases spanning the gap. Germline V gene sequence: CDR1 MDHEN, CDR2 SYDVKM. This CDR3 contains 13 residues. The CDR3 here is CASSFRFFHEQYF. In DNA, the CDR3 is TGTGCCAGCAGTTTCAGGTTTTTCCACGAGCAGTACTTC.

The chain combines TRBV5-6 with TRBJ2-2; TRBD2 might be the D (6 bases). The CDR3 is 14 amino acids. V dropped 4 bases and J dropped 1 base, with 8 bases sitting between them. CDR1 and CDR2 (germline): SGHDT, YYEEEE. The CDR3: CASSMGLNTGELFF. DNA for the CDR3: TGTGCCAGCAGCATGGGACTGAACACCGGGGAGCTGTTTTTT.

The V call is TRBV7-8, the J call TRBJ1-2, with 7 bases that match TRBD1. The V and J ends lost 3 bases and 6 bases, in that order; junction bases with no gene match: 4. Germline V gene lookup returns CDR1 SGHVS and CDR2 FQNEAQ. The CDR3 runs to 13 residues. CDR3 protein: CASSFKGTDGYTF. Here the CDR3 DNA reads TGTGCCAGCAGCTTCAAGGGGACAGATGGCTACACCTTC.

This sequence joins TRBV7-9 and TRBJ1-4, with TRBD1 matching over 10 bases. Germline V lookup: CDR1 SEHNR, CDR2 FQNEAQ (reference sequence). The CDR3 totals 15 residues. V trimming: 4 bases; J trimming: 8 bases; junction bases outside the gene matches: 7. The CDR3 sequence: CASSSGTGAREKLFF. CDR3 bases: TGTGCCAGCAGCTCCGGGACAGGGGCCAGAGAAAAACTGTTTTTT.

V gene TRBV7-3 combines with J gene TRBJ2-7, with a weak D call TRBD2 (6 bases). Germline values: CDR1 SGHTA, CDR2 FQGTGA. This CDR3 comprises 12 residues. Trimming left V 1 base short and J 6 bases short, with 7 bases between. The CDR3 DNA is TGTGCCAGCAGCTTAAACGGGGGCGAGCAGTACTTC. Amino acid sequence: CASSLNGGEQYF.

The chain recombines TRBV25-1 with TRBJ2-7; TRBD2 matches 9 bases. Germline values: CDR1 MGHDK, CDR2 SYGVNS. This CDR3 spans 16 amino acids. Trimming took 5 bases from V and 4 from J; bases not matched to a gene: 12. The CDR3 loop is CASSPLAGSEEYEQYF. The CDR3 region has the DNA TGTGCCAGCAGTCCTCTAGCGGGGAGTGAGGAGTACGAGCAGTACTTC.

The chain recombines TRBV19 with TRBJ1-4, with D perhaps matching TRBD1 (6 bases). The CDR3 is 15 residues long. The V gene lost 7 bases and the J gene lost 0 bases, with 12 bases spanning the gap. CDR1 and CDR2 (germline): LNHDA, SQIVND (reference sequence). The CDR3 region is CASTDGTPTNEKLFF. The CDR3 coding sequence is TGTGCCAGTACCGATGGGACACCAACTAATGAAAAACTGTTTTTT.

V and J are TRBV6-5 and TRBJ1-2; the D gene is possibly TRBD1 (6 bases). CDR1 is MNHEY, CDR2 SVGAGI, per germline. Trimming removed 7 bases at V and 6 bases at J, with 15 bases between. CDR3 length equals 13 residues. The CDR3 reads CASTGLDSHGYTF. CDR3 bases: TGTGCCAGCACTGGTCTGGACAGCCATGGCTACACCTTC.

The CDR3 loop reads CASSPHTGGGTQYF. For the CDR3, the DNA is TGTGCCAGCTCACCACATACAGGGGGCGGGACCCAGTACTTC. The rearrangement links TRBV18 to TRBJ2-5; TRBD1 matches at 9 bases. Trimming took 1 base from V and 7 from J; bases not matched to a gene: 4. The CDR3 runs 14 residues. Germline CDR1 reads KGHSH; CDR2 reads LQKENI.